This T cell receptor beta chain came from a study of blood T cell repertoires in COVID-19. As for the study in general: Both acute and convalescent COVID-19 samples were obtained from the United States, Italy and Spain. In each case, the material was cDNA or gDNA derived from T cells, B-cell-depleted T cells, or PBMCs.

Authors' processing steps: From reference gene primer amplification, estimates of nucleated cell counts were derived. Measured with immunoSEQ multiplex PCR; TCRdb has only the in-frame clones, and not every one. V and J calls and clone size are given by that table; D and trimming were obtained from the DNA. The sample shows approximately 120,000 clones, about 88% of them seen only once. This clone appeared a single time. Germline V lookup: CDR1 LNHDA, CDR2 SQIVND (reference sequence). After removal of 6 bases from V and 11 bases from J, the junction contained 10 bases not matched to a gene. This CDR3 has 13 residues.

The sample was peripheral blood. J is TRBJ1-2 and V is TRBV19, with 9 bases aligning to TRBD1. The receptor was derived from a woman older than 75 with acute or convalescent COVID-19. The DNA of the CDR3 is TGTGCCAGTAGAAAAGACCGGGACAGGGCTTACACCTTC. It is translated as CASRKDRDRAYTF.